This T cell receptor (beta chain) is from a study of beta chain features in type 1 diabetes (dated by TCRdb to 2016 to 2019). About the investigation overall: Mean age, gender distribution, total cell number and subset yield did not differ between patients and healthy donors. A total of about 100,000,000 sorted cells were examined across all samples, and RNA yield correlated strongly with the number of cells per subset. The study compared the TCRB repertoires of sorted circulating CD4+ T cell subsets in recently diagnosed type 1 diabetes patients with those in matched healthy donors. Regulatory and stem cell-like memory subsets were obtained from only 8 patients and about eight healthy donors, while naive and central memory subsets were obtained from all 30 or so donors. General findings and caveats noted by the study authors: Shorter templates might have been favored by PCR, but patient and control samples were amplified and corrected together, so both groups would have been affected equally by any skew. Fewer insertions and more nucleotide deletions at VDJ recombination sites were observed in patients with type 1 diabetes, implying thymic rearrangement abnormalities. Naive, central memory and regulatory TCRB repertoires appeared to be more alike among patients than among healthy donors. In all four CD4+ subsets, TCRB CDR3 length was moderately but significantly shorter in type 1 diabetes patients. Because the HLA sub-analyses included only small numbers of individuals, any influence of HLA type on TCRB rearrangement was left unresolved. Because cDNA was sequenced instead of genomic DNA, activated cells with high expression could be over-represented, although the groups did not differ in activation or CD3 levels.

From each donor, a single peripheral blood sample of 100 to 150 mL on average was drawn into heparinised tubes. A BD FACSAria II was used to sort naive, central memory, regulatory and stem cell-like memory CD4+ T cells with a panel that included CD45RO, CCR7, CD25, CD127, CD95 and CD27. A purity above 98% was achieved for all sorted populations. PBMCs were isolated right away by Lymphoprep density gradient centrifugation and were stained directly, without culture. So that batch effects would be minimized, each experiment stained and sorted samples in pairs, pairing one healthy donor with one patient. This clone has just a few counts. The antigen it binds to is not known. Within one base of it there is no much larger clone, and no base qualities were kept. All of the isolated RNA was reverse transcribed with the High Capacity cDNA Reverse Transcription Kit, so expressed TCRB transcripts were sequenced. Deep immunoSEQ sequencing was applied to naive, central memory and regulatory T cell samples, giving an average of roughly 3.3 million total reads per sample. Sorted cells were lysed in RLT buffer, and RNA was extracted using DNase-treated RNeasy Micro or Mini kits according to cell number. Each cell subset was processed separately to prevent cross-contamination, with patient and healthy donor samples processed together. The immunoSEQ multiplex PCR was used to amplify TCRB sequences from cDNA, generating 87-bp fragments that spanned the CDR3 region. The amplicons were sequenced using the Illumina HiSeq platform. Per the source publication's procedure: PCR bias was corrected computationally using synthetic template baselines, and reads within Hamming distance 2 were collapsed, with unmergeable singletons discarded. Reads were aligned against IMGT so that V, D and J genes, CDR3 length and insertions or deletions at six rearrangement sites could be assigned. Within each subset, clonotype counts were normalized to sorted cell number, after which true diversity and Gini coefficients were computed with the tcR R package. Repertoire sharing was quantified using the overlap coefficient calculated on TCRB nucleotide sequences. TCRdb provides this immuneACCESS table in a form limited to in-frame rearrangements. Some clones are lacking; in checked studies, under half of them reflect an unresolved V gene, and why the rest are absent is not known. Clone size and V and J calls were adopted from that table, with D and trimming inferred from the DNA. Counted in this sample were 150,000 to 190,000 clones; 10% of them appeared once. 0.5% of the sample goes to the ten largest clones.

The sequenced sample consisted of central memory CD4+ T cells from blood. The sequence derives from a young man with type 1 diabetes.

The CDR3 region: CASSEGQGREQYF. The DNA reads TGTGCCAGCAGCGAGGGACAGGGGCGCGAGCAGTACTTC. The chain links TRBV9 with TRBJ2-7, with TRBD1 matching 10 junction bases. According to the germline V gene, CDR1 reads SGDLS and CDR2 reads YYNGEE. The germline V end is reduced by 3 bases and the J end by 6 bases; junction bases left unmatched: 3. Inclusive of the bounding cysteine and phenylalanine, the CDR3 is 13 residues long. Kept here is only the CDR3 DNA, which spans 39 bases and is read in frame from base 1.